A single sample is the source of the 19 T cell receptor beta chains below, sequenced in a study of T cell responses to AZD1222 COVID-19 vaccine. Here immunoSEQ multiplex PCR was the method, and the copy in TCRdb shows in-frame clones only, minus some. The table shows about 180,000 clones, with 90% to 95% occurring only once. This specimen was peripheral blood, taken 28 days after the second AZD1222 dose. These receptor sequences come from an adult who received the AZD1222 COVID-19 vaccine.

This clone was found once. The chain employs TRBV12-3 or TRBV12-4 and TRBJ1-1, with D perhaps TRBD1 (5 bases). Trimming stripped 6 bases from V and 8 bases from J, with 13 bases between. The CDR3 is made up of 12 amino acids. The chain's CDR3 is CASRYQGAEAFF. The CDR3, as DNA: TGTGCCAGCAGATACCAGGGTGCCGAAGCTTTCTTT.

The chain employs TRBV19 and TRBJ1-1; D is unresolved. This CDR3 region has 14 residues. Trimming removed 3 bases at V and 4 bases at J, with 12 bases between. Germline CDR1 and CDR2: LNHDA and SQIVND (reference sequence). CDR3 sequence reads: CASSMVGVSTEAFF. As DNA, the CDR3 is TGTGCCAGTAGTATGGTTGGGGTGAGCACTGAAGCTTTCTTT. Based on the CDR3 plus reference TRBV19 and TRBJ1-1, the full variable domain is DGGITQSPKYLFRKEGQNVTLSCEQNLNHDAMYWYRQDPGQGLRLIYYSQIVNDFQKGDIAEGYSVSREKKESFPLTVTSAQKNPTAFYLCASSMVGVSTEAFFGQGTRLTVV.

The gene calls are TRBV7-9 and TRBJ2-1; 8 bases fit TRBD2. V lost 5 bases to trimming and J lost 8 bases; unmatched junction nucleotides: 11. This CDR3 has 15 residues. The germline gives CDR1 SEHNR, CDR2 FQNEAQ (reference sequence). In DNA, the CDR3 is TGTGCCAGCAGCGCCTTGGCGGGGGGCCCCCATGAGCAGTTCTTC. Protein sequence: CASSALAGGPHEQFF.

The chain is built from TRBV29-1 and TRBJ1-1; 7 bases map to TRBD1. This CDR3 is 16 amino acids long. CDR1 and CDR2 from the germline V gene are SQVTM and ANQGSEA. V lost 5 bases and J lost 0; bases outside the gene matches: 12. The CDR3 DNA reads TGCAGCGTTACATGGCAGGGGGTAATCATGAACACTGAAGCTTTCTTT. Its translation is CSVTWQGVIMNTEAFF.

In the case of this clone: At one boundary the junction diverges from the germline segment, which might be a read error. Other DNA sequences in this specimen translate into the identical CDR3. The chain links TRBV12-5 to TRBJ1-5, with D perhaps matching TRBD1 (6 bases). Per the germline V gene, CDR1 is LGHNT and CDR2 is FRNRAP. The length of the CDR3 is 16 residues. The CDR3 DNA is TGTGCCAGTGGTTTGGTACTCGGGGGCAACAATCAGCCCCAGCATTTT. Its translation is CASGLVLGGNNQPQHF.

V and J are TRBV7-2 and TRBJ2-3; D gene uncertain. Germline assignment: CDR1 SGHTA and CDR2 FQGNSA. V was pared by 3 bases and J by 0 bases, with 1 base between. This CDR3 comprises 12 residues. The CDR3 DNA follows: TGTGCCAGCAGCTTGAGCACAGATACGCAGTATTTT. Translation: CASSLSTDTQYF.

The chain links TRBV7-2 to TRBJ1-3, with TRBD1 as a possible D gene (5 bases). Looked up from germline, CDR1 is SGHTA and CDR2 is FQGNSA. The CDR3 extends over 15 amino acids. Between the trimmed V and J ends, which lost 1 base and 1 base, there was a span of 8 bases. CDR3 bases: TGTGCCAGCAGCTTAGTGAGGGGATCTGGAAACACCATATATTTT. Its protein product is CASSLVRGSGNTIYF.

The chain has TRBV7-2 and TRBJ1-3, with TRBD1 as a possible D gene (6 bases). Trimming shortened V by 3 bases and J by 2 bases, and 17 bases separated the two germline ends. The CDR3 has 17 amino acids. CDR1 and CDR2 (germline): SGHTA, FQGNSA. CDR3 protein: CASSFQKTGKAGNTIYF. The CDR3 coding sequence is TGTGCCAGCAGCTTCCAGAAGACAGGAAAGGCTGGAAACACCATATATTTT. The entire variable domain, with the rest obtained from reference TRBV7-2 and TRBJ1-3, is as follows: GAGVSQSPSNKVTEKGKDVELRCDPISGHTALYWYRQSLGQGLEFLIYFQGNSAPDKSGLPSDRFSAERTGGSVSTLTIQRTQQEDSAVYLCASSFQKTGKAGNTIYFGEGSWLTVV.

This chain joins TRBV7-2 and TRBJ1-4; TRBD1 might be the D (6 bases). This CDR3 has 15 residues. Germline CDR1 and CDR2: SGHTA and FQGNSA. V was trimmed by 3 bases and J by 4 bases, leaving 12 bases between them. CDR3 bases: TGTGCCAGCAGCTTGCAACAGGGTATTAATGAAAAACTGTTTTTT. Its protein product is CASSLQQGINEKLFF.

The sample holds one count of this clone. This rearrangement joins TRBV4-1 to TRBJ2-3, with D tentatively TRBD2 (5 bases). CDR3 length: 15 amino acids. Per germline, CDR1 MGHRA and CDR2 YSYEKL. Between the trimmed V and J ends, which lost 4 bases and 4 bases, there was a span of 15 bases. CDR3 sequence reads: CASSPVGVIADTQYF. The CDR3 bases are TGCGCCAGCAGCCCCGTGGGAGTTATCGCAGATACGCAGTATTTT.

CDR3 nucleotide sequence: TGTGCCACCAGCAACGTGCAGCAGGAGCAGTACTTC. It is translated as CATSNVQQEQYF. The chain links TRBV15 to TRBJ2-7; D is ambiguous. The length of the CDR3 is 12 residues. Per germline, CDR1 LNHNV and CDR2 YYDKDF (reference sequence). V was clipped by 4 bases and J by 7 bases, with 11 bases between them.

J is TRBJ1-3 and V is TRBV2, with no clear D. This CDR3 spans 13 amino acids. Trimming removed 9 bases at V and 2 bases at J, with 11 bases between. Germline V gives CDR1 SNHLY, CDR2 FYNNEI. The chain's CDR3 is CASIFDPGNTIYF. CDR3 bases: TGTGCCAGTATTTTTGACCCTGGAAACACCATATATTTT.

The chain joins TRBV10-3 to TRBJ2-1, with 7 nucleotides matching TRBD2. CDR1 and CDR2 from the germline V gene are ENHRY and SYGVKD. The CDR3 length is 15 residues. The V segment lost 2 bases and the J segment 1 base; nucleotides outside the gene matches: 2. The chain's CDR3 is CAISEREVSYNEQFF. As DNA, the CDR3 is TGTGCCATCAGTGAGCGGGAGGTATCCTACAATGAGCAGTTCTTC.

In DNA form, the CDR3 reads TGTGCCTGGAGTGTGGGACTAGCGTCGAACAATGAGCAGTTCTTC. Translating it yields CAWSVGLASNNEQFF. J is TRBJ2-1 and V is TRBV30; 10 positions agree with TRBD2. Germline assignment: CDR1 GTSNPN and CDR2 SVGIG (reference sequence). The CDR3 length is 15 residues. V lost 0 bases, J lost 5 bases, and 4 bases stayed unmatched.

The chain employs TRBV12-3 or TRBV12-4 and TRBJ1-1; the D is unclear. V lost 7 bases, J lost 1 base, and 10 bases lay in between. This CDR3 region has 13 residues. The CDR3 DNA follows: TGTGCCAGCACCAGTAGGGAGAACACTGAAGCTTTCTTT. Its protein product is CASTSRENTEAFF.

CDR3 sequence: CASSSNRGHSYEQYF. In nucleotides, the CDR3 is TGTGCCAGCAGCTCCAACAGGGGGCACTCCTACGAGCAGTACTTC. V gene TRBV5-4 combines with J gene TRBJ2-7; 9 bases agree with TRBD1. The germline gives CDR1 SGHNT, CDR2 YYREEE (reference sequence). Trimming removed 3 bases from V and 0 bases from J; junction bases left unmatched: 4. There are 15 residues in the CDR3.

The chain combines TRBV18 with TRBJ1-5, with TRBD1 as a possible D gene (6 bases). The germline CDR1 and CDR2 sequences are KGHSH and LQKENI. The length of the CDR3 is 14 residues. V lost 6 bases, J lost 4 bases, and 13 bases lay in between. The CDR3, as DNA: TGTGCCAGCTCCCCGGACAGAACAAATCAGCCCCAGCATTTT. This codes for CASSPDRTNQPQHF.

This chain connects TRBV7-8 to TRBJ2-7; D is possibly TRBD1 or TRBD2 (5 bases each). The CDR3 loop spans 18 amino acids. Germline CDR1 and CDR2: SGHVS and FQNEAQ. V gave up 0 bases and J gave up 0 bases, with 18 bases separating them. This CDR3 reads CASSLAKFGDLLSYEQYF. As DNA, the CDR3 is TGTGCCAGCAGCTTAGCGAAATTTGGGGACCTCCTCTCCTACGAGCAGTACTTC.

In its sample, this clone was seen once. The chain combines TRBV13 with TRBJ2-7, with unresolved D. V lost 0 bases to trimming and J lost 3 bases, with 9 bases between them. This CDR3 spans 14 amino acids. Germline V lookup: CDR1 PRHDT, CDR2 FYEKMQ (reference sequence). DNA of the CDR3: TGTGCCAGCAGCTTAGGCGACACTCACTACGAGCAGTACTTC. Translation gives CASSLGDTHYEQYF.